This T cell receptor (beta chain) was observed in a study of blood T cell repertoires in COVID-19. Turning to the study itself: Nucleic acid was either cDNA or gDNA, and it came from T cells, B-cell-depleted T cells, or PBMCs.

Profiling relied on immunoSEQ multiplex PCR, and the TCRdb table lists in-frame clones only, not all of them. The repertoire holds fewer than 350,000 clones, with 90% as singletons. Germline-derived CDR1 and CDR2 are LGHNA and YNFKEQ. The CDR3 is 16 amino acids in total, end residues counted. Note on this clone: It is unclear where the CDR3 begins or ends on the DNA, so no DNA is shown, and the CDR3 is as TCRdb lists it.

The chain couples TRBV4-2 to TRBJ1-6; the listed D gene, TRBD1, was not tested against the DNA. This clonotype originated in a young woman with acute COVID-19. What was sequenced was PBMCs or T cells enriched from blood (not recorded which). The CDR3 protein is CASSQDLWTSNSPLHF.